The clone carrying this T cell receptor beta chain came up a few times. Its target is not known. The identical CDR3 is also encoded by other nucleotide sequences in the sample. TCRB transcripts that were expressed got sequenced, as all of the isolated RNA had been reverse transcribed. Libraries were prepared by immunoSEQ multiplex PCR; TCRdb keeps only in-frame clonotypes and omits some of them. The sample shows almost 350,000 clones, 9.3% of them seen only once. The sample is drawn from a study of beta chain features in type 1 diabetes. Study-wide results and limits: For Type 1 diabetes patients, all four CD4+ subsets carried TCRB CDR3s that were moderately but significantly shorter.

The CDR3 is 11 residues long. Trimming stripped 6 bases from V and 0 bases from J, with 6 bases between. Germline V gene data show CDR1 as DFQATT and CDR2 as SNEGSKA (reference sequence). It was one heparinised blood draw, averaging roughly 100 mL, that each donor gave. CD4+ naive, central memory, regulatory and stem cell-like memory subsets were isolated by sorting on CD45RO/CCR7/CD25/CD127/CD95/CD27. The chain joins TRBV20-1 to TRBJ2-7; TRBD1 is a possible D gene (5 bases). Specimen: central memory CD4+ T cells from blood. The sequence derives from a young man with type 1 diabetes. CDR3 region: CSAGASYEQYF. CDR3 coding DNA: TGCAGTGCAGGGGCCTCCTACGAGCAGTACTTC.